Described below is a single TCR beta chain sequence and its context. Its specificity is unknown. The sample originates from a study of persistence of HIV-infected CD4 T cells. The wider study: A median of around 8 years of suppressive ART preceded sampling.

Anti-CD3/anti-CD28 beads served as a nonspecific positive control stimulus. Sorting selected CD4+ T cells upregulating both CD40 ligand and CD69. The immunoSEQ assay was version 4, run in survey mode. Each sample used up to roughly 1 ug genomic DNA diluted to approximately 10 ng/uL. Generated by immunoSEQ multiplex PCR, the TCRdb table keeps only in-frame clones and is missing some. The data hold 37,000 or so clones, with around 90% observed a single time. Between the trimmed V and J ends, which lost 0 bases and 6 bases, there was a span of 12 bases. The CDR3 has 14 residues. Germline CDR1 and CDR2: SGDLS and YYNGEE.

Sequencing used CD4+ T cells sorted from PBMCs after roughly 18-hour stimulation, obtained from a patient who received antiretroviral therapy. This receptor was identified in an adult man with HIV who was CMV-seropositive. The chain carries TRBV9 and TRBJ2-5, with D tentatively TRBD1 (6 bases). The CDR3 spells CASSVAQGSQTQYF. The CDR3 region has the DNA TGTGCCAGCAGCGTAGCCCAGGGGTCACAGACCCAGTACTTC.